This TCR beta chain is drawn from a study of Ad26.COV2.S vaccination and SARS-CoV-2 variants. Here immunoSEQ multiplex PCR was the method, and the copy in TCRdb shows in-frame clones only, minus some. The sample has more than 300,000 clones, about 87% seen once. The sample's treatment: roughly 19 received Ad26.COV2.S at low or high dose, single or two shots; a few received placebo; per-sample allocation not given. Repertoires come from day 63 after the first vaccine or placebo injection. The shot given was an Ad26 vector that makes Wuhan-strain SARS-CoV-2 spike. Germline CDR1 is MNHEY and CDR2 is SVGAGI. V was clipped by 7 bases and J by 3 bases; unmatched bases: 6. This CDR3 is 14 amino acids long.

V gene TRBV6-5 combines with J gene TRBJ2-7, with 10 bases that match TRBD2. The sequence came from a person between 18 and 60 years old who received the Ad26.COV2.S COVID-19 vaccine or a placebo. The sequences come from peripheral blood, collected in a trial of Ad26.COV2.S vaccine versus placebo. For the CDR3, the DNA is TGTGCCAGCATCCCGACTAGCGGGCTCTACGAGCAGTACTTC. Protein product: CASIPTSGLYEQYF.